The 30 T cell receptor beta chains reported below all come from one sample, sequenced in a study of shared clonotypes between healthy human individuals. Sequencing used immunoSEQ multiplex PCR; TCRdb keeps in-frame clones, though not all of them. In the table there are fewer than 3 million clones, around 90% of which are singletons. Sequencing was carried out using naive CD4+ T cells from PBMCs. Subset specified: CD45RA+ positively selected. These receptor sequences come from a young man in good health. Some clones in this sample may be carry-over from other donors' samples.

V usage is TRBV15 and J usage is TRBJ2-4; TRBD1 agrees at 8 bases. The CDR3 has 16 amino acids. The J segment lost 9 bases and the V segment lost 1 base, leaving 11 bases of the junction unmatched. The germline V gene encodes CDR1 LNHNV and CDR2 YYDKDF (reference sequence). The CDR3 DNA reads TGTGCCACCAGCAGAGGGACTACCGGGACAGGTTCCATTCAGTACTTC. Translated: CATSRGTTGTGSIQYF.

J is TRBJ1-2 and V is TRBV5-1; a weak D match, TRBD1 (5 bases). Germline V gene data show CDR1 as SGHRS and CDR2 as YFSETQ. With 5 bases removed from V and 8 bases from J, the gap between germline ends came to 13 bases. The CDR3 is made up of 12 amino acids. CDR3 protein: CASSGAGTGYTF. The CDR3 nucleotides read TGCGCCAGCAGTGGTGCAGGGACGGGCTACACCTTC.

V usage is TRBV11-2 and J usage is TRBJ2-1; 7 bases are shared with TRBD1. The CDR3 contains 12 residues. After removal of 5 bases from V and 8 bases from J, the junction contained 3 bases not matched to a gene. Germline assignment: CDR1 SGHAT and CDR2 FQNNGV. In DNA form, the CDR3 reads TGTGCCAGCAGCCCCCAGGGGGATGAGCAGTTCTTC. Translated: CASSPQGDEQFF.

A remark on this clone: In the same sample, other DNA sequences code for this CDR3. The chain combines TRBV7-3 with TRBJ1-1; 11 positions match TRBD1. Germline V CDR1 and CDR2: SGHTA, FQGTGA. The CDR3 contains 15 residues. V dropped 2 bases and J dropped 5; count of bases not matched to a gene: 4. CDR3 in DNA: TGTGCCAGCAGCTTAGGACAGGGGGCCTTGACTGAAGCTTTCTTT. As protein: CASSLGQGALTEAFF.

The table lists this clone with a few counts. The rearrangement joins TRBV9 to TRBJ2-1; D is unresolved. Germline CDR1 SGDLS, CDR2 YYNGEE. The CDR3 contains 16 residues. Trimming removed 1 base at V and 6 bases at J, with 17 bases between. The CDR3 coding sequence is TGTGCCAGCAGCGTATGGCGGAATACGGGCGGCAATGAGCAGTTCTTC. It is translated as CASSVWRNTGGNEQFF. Looking up the rest from reference TRBV9 and TRBJ2-1 gives the full variable domain: DSGVTQTPKHLITATGQRVTLRCSPRSGDLSVYWYQQSLDQGLQFLIQYYNGEERAKGNILERFSAQQFPDLHSELNLSSLELGDSALYFCASSVWRNTGGNEQFFGPGTRLTVL.

The chain has TRBV9 and TRBJ1-1; tentatively, D is TRBD1 (6 bases). V dropped 4 bases and J dropped 1 base, with 11 bases sitting between them. The germline gives CDR1 SGDLS, CDR2 YYNGEE. The length of the CDR3 is 14 residues. The CDR3, as DNA: TGTGCCAGCAGCTCCAAGGGGGGGAACACTGAAGCTTTCTTT. It translates to CASSSKGGNTEAFF. The whole variable domain, remainder taken from reference TRBV9 and TRBJ1-1, is DSGVTQTPKHLITATGQRVTLRCSPRSGDLSVYWYQQSLDQGLQFLIQYYNGEERAKGNILERFSAQQFPDLHSELNLSSLELGDSALYFCASSSKGGNTEAFFGQGTRLTVV.

The genes are TRBV2 and TRBJ2-5; the match to TRBD2 covers 10 bases. Trimming at V came to 4 bases and at J to 1 base, leaving 6 bases not matched to a gene. The length of the CDR3 is 16 residues. Germline V gene lookup returns CDR1 SNHLY and CDR2 FYNNEI. For the CDR3, the DNA is TGTGCCAGCAGTGGACGTAGCGGGAGGCTCCAAGAGACCCAGTACTTC. This gives the protein CASSGRSGRLQETQYF.

V is TRBV27 and J is TRBJ1-3, with 7 nucleotides matching TRBD1. V was pared by 5 bases and J by 1 base, with 5 bases of the junction left unmatched. Per the germline V gene, CDR1 is MNHEY and CDR2 is SMNVEV (reference sequence). This CDR3 has 15 amino acids. CDR3 in DNA: TGTGCCAGCAGTCCCCGACAGGGATCTGGAAACACCATATATTTT. It encodes CASSPRQGSGNTIYF.

V gene TRBV6-6 combines with J gene TRBJ1-4; 7 bases align to TRBD1. CDR3 length: 14 residues. V lost 6 bases to trimming and J lost 6 bases; unmatched junction nucleotides: 7. Germline-derived CDR1 and CDR2 are MNHNY and SVGAGI (reference sequence). The CDR3 is CASRRRQGDEKLFF. CDR3 bases: TGTGCCAGCAGACGTAGACAGGGAGATGAAAAACTGTTTTTT.

The chain recombines TRBV28 with TRBJ2-7, with a possible D match to TRBD2 (6 bases). Germline CDR1 reads MDHEN; CDR2 reads SYDVKM. Trimming took 8 bases from V and 6 from J, leaving 11 bases between them. The length of the CDR3 is 11 residues. The CDR3 reads CASGGVSEQYF. The CDR3 region has the DNA TGTGCCAGCGGCGGGGTCTCCGAGCAGTACTTC.

The V call is TRBV30, the J call TRBJ2-2; 8 bases agree with TRBD2. From germline, CDR1 is GTSNPN and CDR2 SVGIG (reference sequence). V lost 5 bases and J lost 4; bases outside the gene matches: 15. This CDR3 has 17 residues. In nucleotides, the CDR3 is TGTGCCTGGGCCCCAGTCCCAGCGGGAGTCGGCACCGGGGAGCTGTTTTTT. Its translation is CAWAPVPAGVGTGELFF.

The chain has TRBV5-4 and TRBJ2-2; no firm D call. The V gene's germline CDR1 is SGHNT and CDR2 YYREEE (reference sequence). The V end lost 0 bases, the J end lost 2 bases, and 8 bases lay between the germline ends. The CDR3 totals 15 residues. The CDR3 reads CASSLGQRNTGELFF. The CDR3 DNA reads TGTGCCAGCAGCTTGGGCCAGCGCAACACCGGGGAGCTGTTTTTT.

The chain has TRBV6-1 and TRBJ1-1; 8 positions match TRBD1. This CDR3 contains 12 residues. V dropped 7 bases and J dropped 10; count of bases not matched to a gene: 8. The germline gives CDR1 MNHNS, CDR2 SASEGT. As DNA, the CDR3 is TGTGCCAGCAAATGGACAGGGAGTAGAGCTTTCTTT. Residues: CASKWTGSRAFF.

This chain uses TRBV5-8 with TRBJ1-5; the D gene is possibly TRBD1 (5 bases). The CDR3 contains 14 residues. CDR1 is SGHTS and CDR2 is YDEGEE in the germline V gene. The ends were cut back, 3 bases at V and 2 bases at J, with 9 bases in the middle. The CDR3 nucleotides are TGTGCCAGCAGCTCAGGGAGTGGCAATCAGCCCCAGCATTTT. This codes for CASSSGSGNQPQHF.

The CDR3, as DNA: TGTGCCAGCAGCTTGTATAGCGGTAAGCAGTTCTTC. Residues: CASSLYSGKQFF. The chain carries TRBV5-6 and TRBJ2-1; tentatively, D is TRBD2 (6 bases). The germline gives CDR1 SGHDT, CDR2 YYEEEE. With 1 base removed from V and 11 bases from J, the gap between germline ends came to 10 bases. This CDR3 is built from 12 residues.

The CDR3 DNA is TGTGCCAGCAGCCCGGGACTAGCGGGGACACTCCTCACAGATACGCAGTATTTT. Translation: CASSPGLAGTLLTDTQYF. V gene TRBV5-6 combines with J gene TRBJ2-3, with TRBD2 identical over 13 bases. Germline CDR1 is SGHDT and CDR2 is YYEEEE. This CDR3 comprises 18 residues. Trimming at V came to 4 bases and at J to 2 bases, leaving 10 bases not matched to a gene.

The rearrangement uses TRBV28 and TRBJ1-1; D is possibly TRBD1 (5 bases). The CDR3 totals 18 residues. Germline V gives CDR1 MDHEN, CDR2 SYDVKM. The V gene lost 3 bases and the J gene lost 4 bases, with 24 bases spanning the gap. Here the CDR3 reads CASSFPSGFRNRGTEAFF. The DNA for the CDR3 is TGTGCCAGCAGTTTTCCATCAGGGTTTCGTAATCGCGGCACTGAAGCTTTCTTT. The entire variable domain, with the rest obtained from reference TRBV28 and TRBJ1-1, is as follows: DVKVTQSSRYLVKRTGEKVFLECVQDMDHENMFWYRQDPGLGLRLIYFSYDVKMKEKGDIPEGYSVSREKKERFSLILESASTNQTSMYLCASSFPSGFRNRGTEAFFGQGTRLTVV.

The chain joins TRBV9 to TRBJ2-3; TRBD2 matches at 10 bases. This CDR3 contains 20 residues. The V gene's germline CDR1 is SGDLS and CDR2 YYNGEE. The V and J ends lost 0 bases and 4 bases, in that order; junction bases with no gene match: 17. The CDR3 coding sequence is TGTGCCAGCAGCGTAGAGTCTTCTAGCGGGAGTTTCCCAAGCGCAGATACGCAGTATTTT. Its translation: CASSVESSSGSFPSADTQYF.

The V gene is TRBV5-1, the J gene TRBJ1-2, with D possibly TRBD1 on 5 matching bases. Germline V gene lookup returns CDR1 SGHRS and CDR2 YFSETQ. V lost 4 bases to trimming and J lost 4 bases, with 14 bases between them. This CDR3 has 14 amino acids. CDR3 in DNA: TGCGCCAGCAGCCCGGGGGAGGGACCCTATGGCTACACCTTC. This encodes CASSPGEGPYGYTF.

The chain employs TRBV5-1 and TRBJ1-2; a weak D match, TRBD1 (6 bases). The CDR3 loop spans 14 amino acids. Looked up from germline, CDR1 is SGHRS and CDR2 is YFSETQ. Trimming shortened V by 4 bases and J by 2 bases, and 12 bases separated the two germline ends. The CDR3 loop reads CASSMDRTNYGYTF. The CDR3 nucleotides are TGCGCCAGCAGCATGGACAGAACCAACTATGGCTACACCTTC.

V gene TRBV7-3 combines with J gene TRBJ2-7, with D hard to call. Germline CDR1 reads SGHTA; CDR2 reads FQGTGA. Trimming removed 0 bases at V and 8 bases at J, with 11 bases between. This CDR3 is built from 13 residues. CDR3: CASSLTRQDQQYF. The DNA of the CDR3 is TGTGCCAGCAGCTTAACGCGGCAGGACCAGCAGTACTTC.

The chain employs TRBV5-5 and TRBJ2-1; tentatively, D is TRBD2 (6 bases). Germline V gives CDR1 SGHKS, CDR2 YYEKEE (reference sequence). V lost 3 bases and J lost 1, with 11 bases in between. The CDR3 is 15 residues long. The CDR3 coding sequence is TGTGCCAGCAGCTCCCAGGGAGGATCCTACAATGAGCAGTTCTTC. Its translation: CASSSQGGSYNEQFF.

Turning to this clone: Other DNA sequences in this sample translate to the same CDR3. The chain combines TRBV6-5 with TRBJ1-2, with D tentatively TRBD1 (5 bases). V lost 0 bases, J lost 7 bases, and 15 bases lay in between. The CDR3 is made up of 15 amino acids. Germline CDR1 reads MNHEY; CDR2 reads SVGAGI. CDR3 sequence (DNA): TGTGCCAGCAGTTACTCGGGGGAGTCGGTGGCTGGCTACACCTTC. It codes for CASSYSGESVAGYTF.

For this clone: Other nucleotide sequences from this sample produce the same CDR3. This chain connects TRBV7-9 to TRBJ2-2; no firm D call. Per the germline V gene, CDR1 is SEHNR and CDR2 is FQNEAQ (reference sequence). The CDR3 contains 12 residues. Trimming cost V 4 bases and J 2 bases, with 2 bases left between them. CDR3 coding DNA: TGTGCCAGCAGCTACAACACCGGGGAGCTGTTTTTT. Encoded protein: CASSYNTGELFF.

The chain has TRBV28 and TRBJ1-3; a possible D gene is TRBD1 (6 bases). The V and J ends lost 11 bases and 6 bases respectively, with 14 bases between them. Germline CDR1 MDHEN, CDR2 SYDVKM. There are 12 residues in the CDR3. CDR3 coding DNA: TGTGCCGTGGCAGGGGAGGCAAACACCATATATTTT. Translation gives CAVAGEANTIYF.

Remarks on this clone: Other DNA sequences in the sample encode the same CDR3. The chain joins TRBV5-1 to TRBJ1-1; a weak D match, TRBD1 (6 bases). Trimming removed 0 bases at V and 0 bases at J, with 9 bases between. CDR3 length: 15 amino acids. The germline gives CDR1 SGHRS, CDR2 YFSETQ. The CDR3 reads CASSLEGVMNTEAFF. In DNA form, the CDR3 reads TGCGCCAGCAGCTTGGAGGGGGTAATGAACACTGAAGCTTTCTTT.

Details on this clone: The sample carries other DNA sequences with the same CDR3. The rearrangement links TRBV9 to TRBJ1-2; D ambiguous. With 0 bases removed from V and 6 bases from J, the gap between germline ends came to 12 bases. The CDR3 is 14 residues long. Germline CDR1 reads SGDLS; CDR2 reads YYNGEE. CDR3 region: CASSVGVGSDGYTF. CDR3 in DNA: TGTGCCAGCAGCGTAGGGGTAGGGTCTGATGGCTACACCTTC.

The V gene is TRBV4-3, the J gene TRBJ1-5; 10 nucleotides match TRBD1. The CDR3 runs to 17 residues. J was trimmed by 3 bases and V by 2 bases; bases with no gene match: 7. The germline V gene has CDR1 LGHNA and CDR2 YSLEER. This chain's CDR3 is CASSQRTGGRLNQPQHF. In DNA form, the CDR3 reads TGCGCCAGCAGCCAACGGACAGGGGGAAGGCTCAATCAGCCCCAGCATTTT.

V usage is TRBV29-1 and J usage is TRBJ2-1; 9 positions match TRBD2. CDR3 length: 14 amino acids. Germline-derived CDR1 and CDR2 are SQVTM and ANQGSEA. The junction had 11 bases not matched to a gene; V was cut back by 7 bases and J by 7 bases. The chain's CDR3 is CSGPLAGGSNEQFF. The CDR3 DNA follows: TGCAGCGGCCCACTGGCGGGAGGGTCTAATGAGCAGTTCTTC.

The chain links TRBV28 to TRBJ2-1; D is unresolved. There are 16 residues in the CDR3. Trimming pared 7 bases from V and 1 base from J, leaving 17 bases between. Looked up from germline, CDR1 is MDHEN and CDR2 is SYDVKM. CDR3 in amino acids: CASTQVGGGSYNEQFF. CDR3 DNA: TGTGCCAGCACCCAGGTGGGCGGTGGGTCCTACAATGAGCAGTTCTTC.